This T cell receptor beta chain is drawn from a study of neurological immune-mediated disorders. Each CDR3 protein is one row after TCRdb ran MiXCR on the 5' RACE reads. The sample records 50,000 to 70,000 distinct CDR3 sequences, approximately 12% being singletons. Trimming shortened V by 2 bases and J by 5 bases, and 15 bases separated the two germline ends. The CDR3 has 15 amino acids. Per the germline V gene, CDR1 is MDHEN and CDR2 is SYDVKM. This clonotype was counted at least ten times. The V and J genes are TRBV28 and TRBJ2-5; D perhaps matches TRBD2 (6 bases). The origin of this receptor is a woman aged 60-70 years with HTLV-1-associated myelopathy (HAM/TSP). The sequencing input was PBMCs. The CDR3 loop reads CASSLPLGGRETQYF. In DNA form, the CDR3 reads TGTGCCAGCAGTTTACCGCTGGGAGGCCGGGAGACCCAGTACTTC.